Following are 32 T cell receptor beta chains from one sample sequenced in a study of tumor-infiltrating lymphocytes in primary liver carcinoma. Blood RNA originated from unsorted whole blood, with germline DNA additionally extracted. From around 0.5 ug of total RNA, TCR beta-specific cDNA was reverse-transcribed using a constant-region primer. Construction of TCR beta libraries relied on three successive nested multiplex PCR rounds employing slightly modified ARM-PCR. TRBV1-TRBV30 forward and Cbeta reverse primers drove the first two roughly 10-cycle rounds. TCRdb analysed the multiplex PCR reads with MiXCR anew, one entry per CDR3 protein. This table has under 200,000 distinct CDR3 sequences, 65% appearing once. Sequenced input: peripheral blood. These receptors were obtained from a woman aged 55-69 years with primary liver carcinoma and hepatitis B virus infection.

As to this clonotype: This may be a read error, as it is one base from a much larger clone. The CDR3 loop is CANSVSSVQYF. CDR3 DNA: TGTGCCAACAGCGTCTCTAGCGTGCAGTACTTC. The V and J genes are TRBV7-8 and TRBJ2-7, with D perhaps matching TRBD2 (6 bases). Per the germline V gene, CDR1 is SGHVS and CDR2 is FQNEAQ. CDR3 length equals 11 residues.

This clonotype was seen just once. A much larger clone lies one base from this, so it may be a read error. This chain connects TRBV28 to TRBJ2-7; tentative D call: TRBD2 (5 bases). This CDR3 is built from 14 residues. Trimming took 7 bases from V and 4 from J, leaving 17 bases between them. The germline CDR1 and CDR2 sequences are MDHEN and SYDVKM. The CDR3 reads CASNQGDRLYEQYF. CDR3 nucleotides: TGTGCCAGCAATCAAGGAGACCGACTATACGAGCAGTACTTC.

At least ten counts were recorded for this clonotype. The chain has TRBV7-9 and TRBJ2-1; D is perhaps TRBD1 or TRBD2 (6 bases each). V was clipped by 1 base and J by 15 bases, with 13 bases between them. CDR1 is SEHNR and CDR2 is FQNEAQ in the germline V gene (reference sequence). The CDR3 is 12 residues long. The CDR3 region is CASSLEGGSRFF. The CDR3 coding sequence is TGTGCCAGCAGCTTAGAGGGGGGATCGAGGTTCTTC.

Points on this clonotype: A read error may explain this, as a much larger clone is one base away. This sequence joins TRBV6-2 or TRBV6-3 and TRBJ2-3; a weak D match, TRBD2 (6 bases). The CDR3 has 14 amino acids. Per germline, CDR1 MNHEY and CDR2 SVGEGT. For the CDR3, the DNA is TGTGCCAGCAGTTCCGGGGGATACACAGATACGCGGTATTTT. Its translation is CASSSGGYTDTRYF.

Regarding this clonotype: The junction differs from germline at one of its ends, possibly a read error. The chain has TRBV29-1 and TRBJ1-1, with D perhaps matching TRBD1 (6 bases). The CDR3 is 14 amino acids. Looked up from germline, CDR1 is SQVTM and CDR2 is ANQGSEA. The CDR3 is CSVTISTGDTGAFF. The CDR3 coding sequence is TGCAGTGTTACAATCAGTACCGGGGACACTGGAGCTTTCTTT. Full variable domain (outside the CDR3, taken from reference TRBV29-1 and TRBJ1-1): SAVISQKPSRDICQRGTSLTIQCQVDSQVTMMFWYRQQPGQSLTLIATANQGSEATYESGFVIDKFPISRPNLTFSTLTVSNMSPEDSSIYLCSVTISTGDTGAFFGQGTRLTVV.

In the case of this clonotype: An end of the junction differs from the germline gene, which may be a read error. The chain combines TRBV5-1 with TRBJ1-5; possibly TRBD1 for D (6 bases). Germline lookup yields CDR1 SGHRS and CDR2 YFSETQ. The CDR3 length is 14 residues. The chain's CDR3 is CASNLGHVDQPQHF. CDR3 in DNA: TGCGCCAGCAACTTGGGACATGTGGATCAGCCCCAGCATTTT.

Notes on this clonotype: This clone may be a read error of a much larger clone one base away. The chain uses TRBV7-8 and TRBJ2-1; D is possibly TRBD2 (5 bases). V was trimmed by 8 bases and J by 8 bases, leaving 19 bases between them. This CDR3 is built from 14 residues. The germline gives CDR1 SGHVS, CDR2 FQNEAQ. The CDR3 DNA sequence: TGTGCCAGCTATCCGGGGAGTTTAAACTATGAGCAGTTCTTC. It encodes CASYPGSLNYEQFF.

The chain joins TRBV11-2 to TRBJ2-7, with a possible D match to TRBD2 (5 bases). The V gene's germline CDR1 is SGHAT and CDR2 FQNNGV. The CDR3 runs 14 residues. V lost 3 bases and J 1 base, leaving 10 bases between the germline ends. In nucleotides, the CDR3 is TGTGCCAGCAGCTTGTGGGAGAGATCCTACGAGCAGTACTTC. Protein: CASSLWERSYEQYF.

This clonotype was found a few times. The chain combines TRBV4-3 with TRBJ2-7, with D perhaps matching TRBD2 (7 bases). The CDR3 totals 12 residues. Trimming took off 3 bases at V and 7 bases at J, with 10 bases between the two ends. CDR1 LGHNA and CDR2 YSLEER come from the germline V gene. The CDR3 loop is CASSQGGGEQYF. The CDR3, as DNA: TGCGCCAGCAGCCAGGGAGGGGGAGAGCAGTACTTC.

The CDR3 is CATRQGVSSYNEQFF. For the CDR3, the DNA is TGTGCCACCAGACAGGGCGTAAGCTCCTACAATGAGCAGTTCTTC. V usage is TRBV15 and J usage is TRBJ2-1, with TRBD1 as a possible D gene (6 bases). Between the trimmed V and J ends, which lost 6 bases and 0 bases, there was a span of 12 bases. The length of the CDR3 is 15 residues. The germline V gene has CDR1 LNHNV and CDR2 YYDKDF (reference sequence).

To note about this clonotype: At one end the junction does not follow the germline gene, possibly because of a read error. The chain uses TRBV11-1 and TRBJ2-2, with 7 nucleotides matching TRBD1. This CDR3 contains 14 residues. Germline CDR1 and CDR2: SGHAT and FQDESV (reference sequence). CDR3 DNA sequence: TGCGCCAGCAGAAAGACAGGGTCCCCCGGGGAGCTGTTTTTT. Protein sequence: CASRKTGSPGELFF. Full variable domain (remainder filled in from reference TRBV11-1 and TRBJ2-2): EAEVAQSPRYKITEKSQAVAFWCDPISGHATLYWYRQILGQGPELLVQFQDESVVDDSQLPKDRFSAERLKGVDSTLKIQPAELGDSAMYLCASRKTGSPGELFFGEGSRLTVL.

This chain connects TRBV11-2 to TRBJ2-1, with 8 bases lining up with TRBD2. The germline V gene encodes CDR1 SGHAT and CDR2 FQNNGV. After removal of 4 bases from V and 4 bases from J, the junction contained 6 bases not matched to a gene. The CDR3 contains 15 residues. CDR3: CASSSGLALYNEQFF. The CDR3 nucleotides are TGTGCCAGCAGCTCCGGACTAGCCCTATACAATGAGCAGTTCTTC.

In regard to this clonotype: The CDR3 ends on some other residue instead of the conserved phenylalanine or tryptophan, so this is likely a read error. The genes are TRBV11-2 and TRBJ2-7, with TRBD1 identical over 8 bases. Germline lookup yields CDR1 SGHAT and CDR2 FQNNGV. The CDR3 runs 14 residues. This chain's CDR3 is CASSPGQGTYEQYS. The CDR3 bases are TGTGCCAGCAGCCCCGGACAGGGTACCTACGAACAGTACTCC.

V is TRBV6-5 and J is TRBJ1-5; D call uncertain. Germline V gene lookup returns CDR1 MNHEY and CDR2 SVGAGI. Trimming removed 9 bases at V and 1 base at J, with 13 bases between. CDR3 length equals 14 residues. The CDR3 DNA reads TGTGCCAGTAATTACTCGGGCAGCAATCAGCCCCAGCATTTT. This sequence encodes CASNYSGSNQPQHF.

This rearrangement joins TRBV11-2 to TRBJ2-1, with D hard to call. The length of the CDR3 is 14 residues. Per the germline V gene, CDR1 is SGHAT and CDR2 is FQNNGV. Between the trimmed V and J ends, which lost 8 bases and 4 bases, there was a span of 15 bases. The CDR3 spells CASGPTGRYNEQFF. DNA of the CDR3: TGTGCCAGCGGCCCCACTGGTAGATACAATGAGCAGTTCTTC. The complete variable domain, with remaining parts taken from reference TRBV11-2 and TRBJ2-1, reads EAGVAQSPRYKIIEKRQSVAFWCNPISGHATLYWYQQILGQGPKLLIQFQNNGVVDDSQLPKDRFSAERLKGVDSTLKIQPAKLEDSAVYLCASGPTGRYNEQFFGPGTRLTVL.

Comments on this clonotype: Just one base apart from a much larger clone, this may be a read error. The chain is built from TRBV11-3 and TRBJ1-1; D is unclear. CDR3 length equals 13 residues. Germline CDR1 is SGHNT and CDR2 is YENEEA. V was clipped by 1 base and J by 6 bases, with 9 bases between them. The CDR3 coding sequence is TGTGCCAGCAGCTTAGTCTTGGTCGCTGAAGCTTTCTTT. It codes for CASSLVLVAEAFF.

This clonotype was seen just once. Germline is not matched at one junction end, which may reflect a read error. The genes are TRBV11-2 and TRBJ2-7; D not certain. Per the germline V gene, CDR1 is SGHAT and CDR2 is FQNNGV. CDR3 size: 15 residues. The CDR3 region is CTRSITVGVSYEQYF. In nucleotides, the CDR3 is TGTACCAGGAGCATCACTGTCGGAGTATCCTACGAGCAGTACTTC. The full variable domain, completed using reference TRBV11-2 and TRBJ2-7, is EAGVAQSPRYKIIEKRQSVAFWCNPISGHATLYWYQQILGQGPKLLIQFQNNGVVDDSQLPKDRFSAERLKGVDSTLKIQPAKLEDSAVYLCTRSITVGVSYEQYFGPGTRLTVT.

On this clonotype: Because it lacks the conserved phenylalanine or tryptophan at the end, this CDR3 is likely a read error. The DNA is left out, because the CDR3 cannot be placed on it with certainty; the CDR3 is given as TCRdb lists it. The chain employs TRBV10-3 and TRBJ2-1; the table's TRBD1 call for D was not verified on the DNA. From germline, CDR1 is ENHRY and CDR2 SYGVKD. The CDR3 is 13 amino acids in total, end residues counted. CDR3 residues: CAISATGYKEQFL.

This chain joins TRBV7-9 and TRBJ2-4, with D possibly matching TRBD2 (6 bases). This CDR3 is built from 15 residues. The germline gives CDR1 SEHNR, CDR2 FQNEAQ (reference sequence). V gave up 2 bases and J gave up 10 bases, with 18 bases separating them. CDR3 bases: TGTGCCAGCAGCTTAAGGTCTACGGGGGTGGTTATTCAGTACTTC. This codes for CASSLRSTGVVIQYF.

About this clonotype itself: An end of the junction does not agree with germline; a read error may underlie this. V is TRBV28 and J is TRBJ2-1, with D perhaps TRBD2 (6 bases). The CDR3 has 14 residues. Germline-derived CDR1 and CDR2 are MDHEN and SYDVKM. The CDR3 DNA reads TGTGCCAGCGGTTTGGTTGGGGGGTTTAATGAGCAGTTCTTC. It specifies CASGLVGGFNEQFF.

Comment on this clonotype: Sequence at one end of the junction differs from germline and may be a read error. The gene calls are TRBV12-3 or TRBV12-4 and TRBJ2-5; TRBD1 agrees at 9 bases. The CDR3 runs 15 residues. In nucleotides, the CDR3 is TGTGTCAGCAGTTTAGGGGACAGGGCGAAAGAGACCCAGTACTTC. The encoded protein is CVSSLGDRAKETQYF.

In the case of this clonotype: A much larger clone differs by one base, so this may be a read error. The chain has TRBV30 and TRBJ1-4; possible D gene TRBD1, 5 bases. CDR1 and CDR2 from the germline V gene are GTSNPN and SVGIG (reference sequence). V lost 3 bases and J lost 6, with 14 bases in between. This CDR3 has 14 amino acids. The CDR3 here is CAWSQGTADEKLFF. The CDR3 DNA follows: TGTGCCTGGAGCCAAGGGACTGCTGATGAAAAACTGTTTTTT.

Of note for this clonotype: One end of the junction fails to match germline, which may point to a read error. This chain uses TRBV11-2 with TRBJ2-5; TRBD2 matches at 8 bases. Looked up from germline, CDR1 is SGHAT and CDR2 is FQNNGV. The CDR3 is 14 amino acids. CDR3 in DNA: TGTGTCAGCAGGGCGCGGGAGGCACAGGAGACTCAGTACTTC. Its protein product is CVSRAREAQETQYF.

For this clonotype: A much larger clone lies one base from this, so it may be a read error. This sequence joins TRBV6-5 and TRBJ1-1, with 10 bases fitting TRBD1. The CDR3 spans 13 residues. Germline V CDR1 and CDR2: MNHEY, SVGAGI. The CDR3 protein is CAISYGDRGEAFF. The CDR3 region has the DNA TGTGCCATCAGTTACGGGGACAGGGGTGAAGCTTTCTTT.

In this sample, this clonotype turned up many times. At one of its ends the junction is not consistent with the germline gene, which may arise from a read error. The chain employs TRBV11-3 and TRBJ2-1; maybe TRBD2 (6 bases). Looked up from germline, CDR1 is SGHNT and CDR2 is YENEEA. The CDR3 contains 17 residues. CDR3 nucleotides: TGTGCCAGCAGCTTGGGCTCGGGGCGGGGAGACTACGATGAGCAGTTCTTC. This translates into CASSLGSGRGDYDEQFF.

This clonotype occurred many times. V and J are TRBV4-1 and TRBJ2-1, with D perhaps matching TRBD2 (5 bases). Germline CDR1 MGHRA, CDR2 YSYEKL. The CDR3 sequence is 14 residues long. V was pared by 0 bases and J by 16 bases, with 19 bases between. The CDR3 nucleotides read TGCGCCAGCAGCCAAGATCCTCAATTTCCCGGGGTCTTCTTC. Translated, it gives CASSQDPQFPGVFF.

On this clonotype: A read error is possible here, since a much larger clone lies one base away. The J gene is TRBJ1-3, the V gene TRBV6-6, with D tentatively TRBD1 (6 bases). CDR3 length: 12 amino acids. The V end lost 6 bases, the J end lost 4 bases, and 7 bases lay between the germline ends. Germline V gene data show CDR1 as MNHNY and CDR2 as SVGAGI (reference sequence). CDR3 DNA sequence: TGTGCCAGCAGGGGGGCAGGAAACACCATATATTTT. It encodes CASRGAGNTIYF.

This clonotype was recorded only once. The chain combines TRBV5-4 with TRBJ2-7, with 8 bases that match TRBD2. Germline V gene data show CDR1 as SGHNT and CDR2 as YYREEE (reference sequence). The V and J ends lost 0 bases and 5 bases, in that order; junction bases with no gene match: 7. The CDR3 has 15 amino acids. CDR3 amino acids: CASSLAGGRTDEQYF. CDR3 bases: TGTGCCAGCAGCTTGGCTGGCGGGAGGACCGACGAGCAGTACTTC.

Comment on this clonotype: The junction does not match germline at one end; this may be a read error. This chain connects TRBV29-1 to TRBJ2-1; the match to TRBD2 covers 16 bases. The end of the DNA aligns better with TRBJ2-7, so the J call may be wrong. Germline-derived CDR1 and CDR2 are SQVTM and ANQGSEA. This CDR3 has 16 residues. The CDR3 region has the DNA TGCAGCATTGAGGGGACTAGCGGGAGGGCTGTTAGTGAGCAGTACTTC. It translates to CSIEGTSGRAVSEQYF.

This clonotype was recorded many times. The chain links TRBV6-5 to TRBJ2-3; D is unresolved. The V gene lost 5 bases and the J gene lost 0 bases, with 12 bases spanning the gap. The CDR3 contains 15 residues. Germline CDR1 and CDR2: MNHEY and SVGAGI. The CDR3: CASSLAGGSTDTQYF. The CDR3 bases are TGTGCCAGCAGTCTGGCCGGCGGAAGCACAGATACGCAGTATTTT.

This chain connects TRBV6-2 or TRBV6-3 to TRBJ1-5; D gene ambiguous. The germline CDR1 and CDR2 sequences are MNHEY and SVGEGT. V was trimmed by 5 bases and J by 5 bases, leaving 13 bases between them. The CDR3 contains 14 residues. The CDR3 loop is CASSARRRDQPQHF. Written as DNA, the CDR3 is TGTGCCAGCAGTGCCCGACGGAGAGATCAGCCCCAGCATTTT.

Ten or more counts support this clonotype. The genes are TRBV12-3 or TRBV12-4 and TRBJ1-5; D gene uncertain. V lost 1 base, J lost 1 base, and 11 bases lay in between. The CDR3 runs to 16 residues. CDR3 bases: TGTGCCAGCAGTTTAGGTCCGGCAGGCAGCAATCAGCCCCAGCATTTT. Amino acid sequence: CASSLGPAGSNQPQHF.